Shown below are 32 T cell receptor beta chains from a single sample sequenced in a study of T cell clonality in common variable immunodeficiency. Study-level points and caveats: Reportedly, TCR beta sequences from common variable immunodeficiency showed fewer deletions and N-nucleotide insertions.

Their specific antigens are unknown. TCRdb's table, derived via immunoSEQ multiplex PCR, lists solely in-frame clones and lacks some. The sample presents 15,000 to 20,000 clones, none singletons. Sequencing was carried out using peripheral blood mononuclear cells. Source of these receptors: a human donor with common variable immunodeficiency.

This clone was counted many times. CDR3 residues: CASRKGLAGADEQFF. CDR3 bases read: TGTGCCAGCAGAAAAGGTCTAGCGGGAGCGGATGAG. The chain uses TRBV6-2 or TRBV6-3 and TRBJ2-1; 10 bases match TRBD2. The sequence runs out 3 residues before the end of the CDR3; the remainder is reconstructed from the germline J gene. CDR3 length: 15 residues. Germline CDR1 is MNHEY and CDR2 is SVGEGT. V dropped 6 bases and J dropped 8; count of bases not matched to a gene: 10.

Concerning this clone itself: The read terminates 3 residues before the CDR3 end, so the remaining end is supplied by the germline J gene. This rearrangement joins TRBV5-3 to TRBJ2-7, with TRBD1 identical over 9 bases. TRBV5-3 is annotated as an ORF whose role is uncertain. The CDR3 loop spans 16 amino acids. Germline trimming cut 3 bases from V and 4 bases from J; bases unmatched to any gene: 11. CDR3 region: CARSSNYRDRVYEQYF. Incomplete CDR3 DNA: TGTGCCAGAAGCTCAAACTACCGGGACAGGGTTTACGAG.

In the case of this clone: The sequence runs out 3 residues before the end of the CDR3; the remainder is reconstructed from the germline J gene. The chain carries TRBV19 and TRBJ2-5; tentatively, D is TRBD1 (5 bases). CDR1 is LNHDA and CDR2 is SQIVND in the germline V gene (reference sequence). Trimming took 4 bases from V and 0 from J, leaving 9 bases between them. This CDR3 spans 14 amino acids. The CDR3 spells CASSNLDNQETQYF. CDR3 bases read: TGTGCCAGTAGTAATTTGGACAACCAAGAGACC.

Many counts were recorded for this clone. Read coverage stops 3 residues before the CDR3 terminus; the germline J gene supplies the remainder. The chain links TRBV6-8 to TRBJ1-1; D perhaps matches TRBD1 (6 bases). CDR1 and CDR2 from the germline V gene are MNHGY and SAAAGT. This CDR3 is 12 amino acids long. V was shortened by 4 bases and J by 6 bases, with 9 bases between the two germline ends. The CDR3 here is CASSWGPAEAFF. The sequenced CDR3 bases are TGTGCCAGCAGTTGGGGGCCCGCTGAA.

This clone was recorded at least ten times. The observed sequence ends 3 residues before the CDR3 terminus, with the missing tail filled in from the germline J gene. The chain joins TRBV10-3 to TRBJ2-3; tentatively, D is TRBD2 (5 bases). The CDR3 is made up of 14 amino acids. The V end was cut by 2 bases, the J end by 6 bases, with 12 bases between. Germline loops: CDR1 ENHRY, CDR2 SYGVKD. CDR3 sequence reads: CAISEDTRSDTQYF. The DNA read from the CDR3 is TGTGCCATCAGTGAGGATACTAGATCTGATACG.

The table lists this clone with many counts. The read terminates 3 residues ahead of where the CDR3 ends, so the germline J gene completes it. The gene calls are TRBV5-1 and TRBJ1-1, with 8 bases matching TRBD1. The CDR3 is 13 amino acids. CDR1 and CDR2 from the germline V gene are SGHRS and YFSETQ. This chain's CDR3 is CASSLGGQAMAFF. The part of the CDR3 DNA that was read is TGCGCCAGCAGCTTGGGGGGACAGGCAATG.

A few counts support this clone. The covered CDR3 bases are TGCAGTGCTAGAGTGGGGGCGAGTGGCACTGAA. Its protein is CSARVGASGTE. The CDR3 in full is CSARVGASGTEAFF. This chain joins TRBV20-1 and TRBJ1-1; possibly TRBD1 for D (6 bases). The observed sequence ends 3 residues before the CDR3 terminus, with the missing tail filled in from the germline J gene. Trimming stripped 1 base from V and 4 bases from J, with 13 bases between. This CDR3 contains 14 residues. CDR1 and CDR2 from the germline V gene are DFQATT and SNEGSKA (reference sequence).

This clone was observed a handful of times. The read halts 3 residues ahead of the CDR3 end, with the missing end drawn from the germline J gene. V usage is TRBV19 and J usage is TRBJ1-6, with a tentative D call TRBD1 (5 bases). Germline V CDR1 and CDR2: LNHDA, SQIVND (reference sequence). The V end was cut by 5 bases, the J end by 0 bases, with 14 bases between. The CDR3 length is 17 residues. The DNA read from the CDR3 is TGTGCCAGTAGTCCAGGGCCCTCGAGCTCCTATAATTCACCC. Translation: CASSPGPSSSYNSP. The entire CDR3 protein is CASSPGPSSSYNSPLHF.

This clone was picked up a small number of times. The read gets to within 3 residues of the CDR3 end, and the germline J gene fills in the rest. This chain uses TRBV5-1 with TRBJ1-1; the D is unclear. Germline-derived CDR1 and CDR2 are SGHRS and YFSETQ. This CDR3 has 14 amino acids. The V gene lost 0 bases and the J gene lost 1 base, with 7 bases spanning the gap. The covered CDR3 bases are TGCGCCAGCAGCTTGGATCCGTCGAACACTGAA. It is translated as CASSLDPSNTE. The whole CDR3 reads CASSLDPSNTEAFF.

This clone was recorded at least ten times. Sequencing ends 3 residues short of the CDR3 end; the germline J gene provides the rest. The chain links TRBV18 to TRBJ2-7; D possibly corresponds to TRBD1 (6 bases). The CDR3 extends over 13 amino acids. Germline lookup yields CDR1 KGHSH and CDR2 LQKENI. V lost 0 bases and J 3 bases, leaving 6 bases between the germline ends. The covered CDR3 bases are TGTGCCAGCTCACCACCAGGGGGCTACGAG. Its protein is CASSPPGGYE. The entire CDR3 is CASSPPGGYEQYF. The full variable domain, in which reference TRBV18 and TRBJ2-7 provide the parts outside the CDR3, is NAGVMQNPRHLVRRRGQEARLRCSPMKGHSHVYWYRQLPEEGLKFMVYLQKENIIDESGMPKERFSAEFPKEGPSILRIQQVVRGDSAAYFCASSPPGGYEQYFGPGTRLTVT.

Details on this clone: The CDR3 end falls 3 residues outside the read, so it is completed with the germline J gene. V usage is TRBV6-2 or TRBV6-3 and J usage is TRBJ1-5, with D hard to call. The CDR3 totals 11 residues. Deletions cut 6 bases from V and 3 bases from J, with 3 bases between. In germline, CDR1 is MNHEY, CDR2 SVGEGT. Incomplete CDR3 DNA: TGTGCCAGCAGCAACAATCAGCCC. Translating gives CASSNNQP. From start to end, the CDR3 is CASSNNQPQHF.

This clone occurred many times. The sequenced fragment ends 3 residues before the CDR3 boundary, so the rest is inferred from the germline J gene. The chain is built from TRBV30 and TRBJ2-7; weak D call: TRBD2 (7 bases). The CDR3 contains 14 residues. Germline V gene sequence: CDR1 GTSNPN, CDR2 SVGIG (reference sequence). V shed 4 bases and J shed 2 bases, with 15 bases lying between them. The sequenced part of the CDR3 DNA is TGTGCCTGGACCGTTCTGGGGGGGCCCTACGAG. Its translation: CAWTVLGGPYE. The whole CDR3 reads CAWTVLGGPYEQYF.

Comment on this clone: The read is 3 residues too short to cover the CDR3 end, so that end is filled in from the germline J gene. This chain connects TRBV6-2 or TRBV6-3 to TRBJ2-3; TRBD2 matches 10 bases. This CDR3 is 16 amino acids long. Looked up from germline, CDR1 is MNHEY and CDR2 is SVGEGT. V shed 8 bases and J 3 bases; nucleotides not matched to a gene: 11. The CDR3 DNA, read in part, is TGTGCCAGCCGGACGGCCCTAGCGGGGGAGACAGATACG. It specifies CASRTALAGETDT. The full CDR3 protein reads CASRTALAGETDTQYF.

This clone was counted only a few times. The read falls 3 residues short of the CDR3 end, and the missing part is taken from the germline J gene. This sequence joins TRBV27 and TRBJ2-7; 7 bases fit TRBD1. CDR1 is MNHEY, CDR2 SMNVEV, per germline (reference sequence). The CDR3 is 14 residues long. V shed 4 bases and J 3 bases; nucleotides not matched to a gene: 6. Incomplete CDR3 DNA: TGTGCCAGCAGTTCACTGACAGGGATCTACGAG. Translated, it gives CASSSLTGIYE. The entire CDR3 is CASSSLTGIYEQYF.

As concerns this clone: The read halts 3 residues ahead of the CDR3 end, with the missing end drawn from the germline J gene. The genes are TRBV5-1 and TRBJ2-2; weak D call: TRBD2 (6 bases). Trimming left V 4 bases short and J 1 base short, with 17 bases between. CDR1 and CDR2 from the germline V gene are SGHRS and YFSETQ. This CDR3 comprises 17 residues. CDR3 DNA, as far as it was read: TGCGCCAGCAGCCCCGCCCCCTTGGGGGGGAACACCGGGGAG. It translates to CASSPAPLGGNTGE. From start to end, the CDR3 is CASSPAPLGGNTGELFF.

There are a few counts of this clone. The DNA ends 3 residues before the CDR3 does, and the rest of the CDR3 is filled in from the germline J gene. The chain combines TRBV6-2 or TRBV6-3 with TRBJ1-5; 12 nucleotides line up with TRBD1. Germline assignment: CDR1 MNHEY and CDR2 SVGEGT. V lost 5 bases, J lost 1 base, and 6 bases stayed unmatched. This CDR3 has 17 residues. The part of the CDR3 DNA that was read is TGTGCCAGCAGTACCGGGACAGGGGGCCCGAGCAATCAGCCC. It translates to CASSTGTGGPSNQP. The entire CDR3 protein is CASSTGTGGPSNQPQHF.

At least ten counts were recorded for this clone. The read comes to an end 3 residues before the CDR3 does, leaving the germline J gene to fill in the end. V gene TRBV20-1 combines with J gene TRBJ1-4; 8 bases agree with TRBD1. The CDR3 has 16 residues. CDR1 and CDR2 (germline): DFQATT, SNEGSKA (reference sequence). The V gene end was trimmed by 3 bases and the J gene end by 0 bases; junction bases not matched to a gene: 6. CDR3 bases read: TGCAGTGCTAGGTCTTACAGGGGGACAACTAATGAAAAA. Protein: CSARSYRGTTNEK. The entire CDR3 sequence reads CSARSYRGTTNEKLFF.

The table lists this clone with many counts. Sequencing ends 3 residues short of the CDR3 end; the germline J gene provides the rest. This sequence joins TRBV18 and TRBJ2-7; the match to TRBD1 covers 9 bases. The CDR3 contains 15 residues. V lost 3 bases and J lost 5; bases outside the gene matches: 8. The V gene's germline CDR1 is KGHSH and CDR2 LQKENI. CDR3 sequence reads: CASSPPQGARNEQYF. CDR3 DNA, as far as it was read: TGTGCCAGCTCACCCCCACAGGGGGCGAGAAACGAG.

This clone was seen a handful of times. The read halts 3 residues ahead of the CDR3 end, with the missing end drawn from the germline J gene. The chain recombines TRBV5-4 with TRBJ2-1; 7 bases align to TRBD2. The CDR3 runs to 16 residues. V lost 1 base, J lost 1 base, and 5 bases stayed unmatched. Germline V gives CDR1 SGHNT, CDR2 YYREEE (reference sequence). The covered CDR3 bases are TGTGCCAGCAGCTTGCGGAGCGGGAAATCCTACAATGAG. Protein product: CASSLRSGKSYNE. The complete CDR3 reads CASSLRSGKSYNEQFF.

Only a few counts were recorded for this clone. The junction departs from the called germline gene at one end, perhaps through a read error. The read comes to an end 3 residues before the CDR3 does, leaving the germline J gene to fill in the end. This chain uses TRBV7-9 with TRBJ2-7; D may be TRBD1 (6 bases). There are 13 residues in the CDR3. CDR1 SEHNR and CDR2 FQNEAQ come from the germline V gene (reference sequence). The covered CDR3 bases are TGTTCCAGCAGCTTAGGGCCAGGGGCCGAG. This gives the protein CSSSLGPGAE. The entire CDR3 protein is CSSSLGPGAEQYF.

For this clone: The sequence runs out 3 residues before the end of the CDR3; the remainder is reconstructed from the germline J gene. The chain is built from TRBV6-2 or TRBV6-3 and TRBJ2-5; D might be TRBD2 (6 bases). CDR3 length: 15 residues. The germline V and J ends were trimmed by 5 bases and 1 base, with 14 bases remaining between them. Germline lookup yields CDR1 MNHEY and CDR2 SVGEGT. The chain's CDR3 is CASSPGTPGQETQYF. The CDR3 DNA, read in part, is TGTGCCAGCAGTCCAGGGACTCCTGGCCAAGAGACC.

Worth noting for this clone: The read finishes 3 residues shy of the CDR3 end, and the germline J gene is used to complete it. The J gene is TRBJ2-3, the V gene TRBV30; the D is unclear. Germline assignment: CDR1 GTSNPN and CDR2 SVGIG (reference sequence). The CDR3 contains 12 residues. Trimming took off 4 bases at V and 4 bases at J, with 9 bases between the two ends. Incomplete CDR3 DNA: TGTGCCTGGACCCCGGTTCCAGATACG. Its translation is CAWTPVPDT. The whole CDR3 region reads CAWTPVPDTQYF.

This clone appeared a few times. The read falls 3 residues short of the CDR3 end, and the missing part is taken from the germline J gene. V gene TRBV6-2 or TRBV6-3 combines with J gene TRBJ2-7; the match to TRBD1 covers 9 bases. Trimming took 4 bases from V and 4 from J; bases not matched to a gene: 11. Germline-derived CDR1 and CDR2 are MNHEY and SVGEGT. The CDR3 contains 16 residues. The part of the CDR3 DNA that was read is TGTGCCAGCAGTTCCCACCCCGGACAGGGGAAGTACGAG. It specifies CASSSHPGQGKYE. The entire CDR3 protein is CASSSHPGQGKYEQYF.

Remarks on this clone: The read falls 3 residues short of the CDR3 end, and the missing part is taken from the germline J gene. J is TRBJ1-4 and V is TRBV6-1; D gene unclear. V lost 2 bases to trimming and J lost 0 bases, with 7 bases between them. From germline, CDR1 is MNHNS and CDR2 SASEGT. This CDR3 comprises 15 residues. The CDR3 region is CASSEHGATNEKLFF. The DNA read from the CDR3 is TGTGCCAGCAGTGAACACGGGGCAACTAATGAAAAA.

This clone is deemed medium-sized. The read ends 3 residues before the CDR3 terminus; that terminus is restored from the germline J gene. The rearrangement uses TRBV7-2 and TRBJ1-6; TRBD1 might be the D (5 bases). The germline CDR1 and CDR2 sequences are SGHTA and FQGNSA. This CDR3 is built from 14 residues. The V end was cut by 4 bases, the J end by 9 bases, with 13 bases between. The CDR3 bases that were read are TGTGCCAGCAGCTCCACAGGACATGGTTCACCC. Its translation is CASSSTGHGSP. In full, the CDR3 is CASSSTGHGSPLHF. Complete variable domain (other parts from reference TRBV7-2 and TRBJ1-6): GAGVSQSPSNKVTEKGKDVELRCDPISGHTALYWYRQSLGQGLEFLIYFQGNSAPDKSGLPSDRFSAERTGGSVSTLTIQRTQQEDSAVYLCASSSTGHGSPLHFGNGTRLTVT.

Details on this clone: The read comes to an end 3 residues before the CDR3 does, leaving the germline J gene to fill in the end. The chain couples TRBV7-2 to TRBJ2-1, with D perhaps matching TRBD1 (5 bases). Between the trimmed V and J ends, which lost 4 bases and 0 bases, there was a span of 10 bases. The germline gives CDR1 SGHTA, CDR2 FQGNSA. This CDR3 has 15 residues. The CDR3 sequence: CASSSRQSSYNEQFF. The sequenced CDR3 bases are TGTGCCAGCAGCTCGCGACAGAGCTCCTACAATGAG.

This clone has a count of ten or more. The read comes to an end 3 residues before the CDR3 does, leaving the germline J gene to fill in the end. The chain couples TRBV29-1 to TRBJ2-5, with D tentatively TRBD1 (5 bases). Germline V gene sequence: CDR1 SQVTM, CDR2 ANQGSEA. V was trimmed by 4 bases and J by 5 bases, leaving 17 bases between them. The CDR3 consists of 14 residues. The CDR3 DNA, read in part, is TGCAGCGTTGGGTCCGCTCAGCCAGGGGAGACC. Its protein product is CSVGSAQPGET. The entire CDR3 protein reads CSVGSAQPGETQYF.

This clone was counted between two and nine times. The CDR3 end is not reached by the read, which stops 3 residues before it; the germline J gene fills it in. This rearrangement joins TRBV7-2 to TRBJ2-6, with 8 bases aligning to TRBD1. Germline V lookup: CDR1 SGHTA, CDR2 FQGNSA. The trim removed 5 bases at V and 4 bases at J, leaving 4 bases unmatched. The CDR3 contains 15 residues. Partial CDR3 DNA: TGTGCCAGCAGCATCAGGGGGCTAGGGGCCAACGTC. Its protein is CASSIRGLGANV. The full CDR3 reads CASSIRGLGANVLTF. Drawing the rest from reference TRBV7-2 and TRBJ2-6, the complete variable domain is GAGVSQSPSNKVTEKGKDVELRCDPISGHTALYWYRQSLGQGLEFLIYFQGNSAPDKSGLPSDRFSAERTGGSVSTLTIQRTQQEDSAVYLCASSIRGLGANVLTFGAGSRLTVL.

The CDR3 DNA, read in part, is TGCGCCAGCAGCTTGGGACTAGCGGGAGTTGAG. It codes for CASSLGLAGVE. The full CDR3 protein is CASSLGLAGVEQFF. This chain joins TRBV5-1 and TRBJ2-1, with TRBD2 matching over 12 bases. The CDR3 end is not reached by the read, which stops 3 residues before it; the germline J gene fills it in. V gave up 0 bases and J gave up 9 bases; unmatched junction bases: 1. The length of the CDR3 is 14 residues. CDR1 SGHRS and CDR2 YFSETQ come from the germline V gene. Drawing the rest from reference TRBV5-1 and TRBJ2-1, the complete variable domain is KAGVTQTPRYLIKTRGQQVTLSCSPISGHRSVSWYQQTPGQGLQFLFEYFSETQRNKGNFPGRFSGRQFSNSRSEMNVSTLELGDSALYLCASSLGLAGVEQFFGPGTRLTVL.

This clone was observed at least ten times. The CDR3 end is not reached by the read, which stops 3 residues before it; the germline J gene fills it in. The chain combines TRBV30 with TRBJ2-3; D may correspond to TRBD1 or TRBD2 (7 bases each). Trimming took 0 bases from V and 4 from J, leaving 17 bases between them. The CDR3 spans 16 residues. CDR1 and CDR2 (germline): GTSNPN, SVGIG (reference sequence). The CDR3 loop is CAWSVQGRGRPDTQYF. CDR3 bases read: TGTGCCTGGAGTGTACAAGGGAGGGGGCGCCCAGATACG.

This clone was picked up many times. Sequencing ends 3 residues short of the CDR3 end; the germline J gene provides the rest. The V gene is TRBV20-1, the J gene TRBJ2-2; 14 bases line up with TRBD2. The length of the CDR3 is 17 residues. Germline CDR1 DFQATT, CDR2 SNEGSKA (reference sequence). The junction had 7 bases not matched to a gene; V was cut back by 4 bases and J by 3 bases. The DNA read from the CDR3 is TGCAGTGCTATATCGGGACTAGCGGGAGAAGACACCGGGGAG. This codes for CSAISGLAGEDTGE. The entire CDR3 is CSAISGLAGEDTGELFF.

This clone was found many times. Read coverage stops 3 residues before the CDR3 terminus; the germline J gene supplies the remainder. The rearrangement joins TRBV7-2 to TRBJ2-7; D unresolved. Trimming stripped 1 base from V and 2 bases from J, with 9 bases between. CDR1 and CDR2 from the germline V gene are SGHTA and FQGNSA. CDR3 size: 14 residues. The CDR3 reads CASSLDPNAYEQYF. CDR3 bases read: TGTGCCAGCAGCTTAGATCCCAATGCCTACGAG.